The T cell receptor (beta chain) under discussion was sequenced for a study of monozygotic twins with inflammatory bowel disease. With the 5' RACE reads reprocessed, TCRdb shows one record per CDR3 protein and no DNA. This sample's clone table lists 80,000 or so distinct CDR3 sequences. Study-wide findings and caveats: The data gave no support to a single strong IBD-associated signal or clonotype.

Notes on this clonotype: Its antigen is not known.

Germline V CDR1 and CDR2: SGHVS, FQNEAQ. The CDR3 consists of 15 residues. This chain links TRBV7-8 with TRBJ2-7; the TCRdb call, TRBD1, lacks DNA for checking. The sample was blood. The sequence came from a human donor with ulcerative colitis or Crohn's disease, or a healthy co-twin of an affected twin (not recorded which). The CDR3 loop is CASTLFRGQTYEQYF.